This TCR beta chain is from a study of vaccination and CD4 T cells after COVID-19. Study overall: Testing by nasal swab PCR showed convalescent patients to be SARS-CoV-2 positive; nine were mild and one was severe. Overlapping spike peptides served as the stimulus for the cells. These peptides came from SARS-CoV-2 and from the common cold coronaviruses HCoV-NL63, HCoV-OC43 and HCoV-229E.

CDR1 is DFQATT and CDR2 is SNEGSKA in the germline V gene (reference sequence). V lost 6 bases, J lost 4 bases, and 15 bases lay in between. The CDR3 length is 13 residues. Oncomine TCR Beta short-read sequencing was applied to DNA from cultured CD4+ T cells. Each CDR3 protein gets one entry after TCRdb re-called the PCR reads with MiXCR. The sample consists of 20,000 to 25,000 distinct CDR3 sequences, 32% of them appearing once. As to time point: late sampling 161 to 241 days after vaccination in a few convalescent patients. Noted treatment: roughly 10-day PBMC culture with coronavirus spike peptide pools or control peptides (ViraFEST assay). A remark on this clonotype: The antigen is unknown.

The rearrangement uses TRBV20-1 and TRBJ1-2; D gene unclear. The clonotype originates from a human donor who had recovered from COVID-19. Sequencing used CD4+ T cells from blood, cultured in vitro, obtained about 7 months after SARS-CoV-2 vaccination. DNA of the CDR3: TGCAGTGCCGCTACCCTCCTCAGCTATGGCTACACCTTC. Its protein product is CSAATLLSYGYTF.